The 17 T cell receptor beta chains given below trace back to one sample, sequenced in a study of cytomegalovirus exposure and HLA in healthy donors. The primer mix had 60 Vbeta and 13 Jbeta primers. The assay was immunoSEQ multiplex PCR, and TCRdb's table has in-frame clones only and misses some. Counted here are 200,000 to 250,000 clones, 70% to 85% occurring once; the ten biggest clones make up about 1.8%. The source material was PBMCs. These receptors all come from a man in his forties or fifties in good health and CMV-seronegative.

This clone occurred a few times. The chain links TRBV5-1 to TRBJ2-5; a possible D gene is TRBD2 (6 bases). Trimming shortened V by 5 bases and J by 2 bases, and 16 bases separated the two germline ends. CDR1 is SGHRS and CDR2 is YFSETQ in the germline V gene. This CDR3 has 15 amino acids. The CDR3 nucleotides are TGCGCCAGCAGGTTCGGGACTGGGGCACAAGAGACCCAGTACTTC. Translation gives CASRFGTGAQETQYF.

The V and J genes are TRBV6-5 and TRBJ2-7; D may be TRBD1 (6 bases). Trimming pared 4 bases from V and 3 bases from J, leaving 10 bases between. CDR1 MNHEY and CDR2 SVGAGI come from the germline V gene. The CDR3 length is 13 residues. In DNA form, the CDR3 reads TGTGCCAGCAGTTCGAAACAGGGCTACGAGCAGTACTTC. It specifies CASSSKQGYEQYF.

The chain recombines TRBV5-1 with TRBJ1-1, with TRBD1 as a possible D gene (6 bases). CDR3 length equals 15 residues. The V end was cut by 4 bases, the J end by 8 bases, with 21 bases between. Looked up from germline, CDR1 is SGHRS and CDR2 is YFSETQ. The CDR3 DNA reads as TGCGCCAGCAGCCCCCCAGGGGCCGCGATTCCGGAAGCTTTCTTT. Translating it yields CASSPPGAAIPEAFF.

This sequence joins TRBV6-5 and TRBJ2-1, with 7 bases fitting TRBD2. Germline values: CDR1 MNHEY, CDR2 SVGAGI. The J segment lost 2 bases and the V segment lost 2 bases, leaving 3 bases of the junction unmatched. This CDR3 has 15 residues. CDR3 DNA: TGTGCCAGCAGTTACCGGGACTACACCTACAATGAGCAGTTCTTC. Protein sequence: CASSYRDYTYNEQFF.

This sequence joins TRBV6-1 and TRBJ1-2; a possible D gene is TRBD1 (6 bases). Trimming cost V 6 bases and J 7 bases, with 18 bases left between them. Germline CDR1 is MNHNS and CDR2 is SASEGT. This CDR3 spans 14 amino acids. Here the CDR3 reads CASRLLTGLSGYTF. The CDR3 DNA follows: TGTGCCAGCAGGCTCCTGACAGGTTTGAGTGGCTACACCTTC.

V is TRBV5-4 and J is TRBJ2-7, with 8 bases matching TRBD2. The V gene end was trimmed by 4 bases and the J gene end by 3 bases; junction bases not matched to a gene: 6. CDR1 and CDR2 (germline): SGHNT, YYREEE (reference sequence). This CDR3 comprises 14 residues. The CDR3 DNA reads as TGTGCCAGCAGCCTCAGCGGGGGTTACTACGAGCAGTACTTC. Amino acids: CASSLSGGYYEQYF.

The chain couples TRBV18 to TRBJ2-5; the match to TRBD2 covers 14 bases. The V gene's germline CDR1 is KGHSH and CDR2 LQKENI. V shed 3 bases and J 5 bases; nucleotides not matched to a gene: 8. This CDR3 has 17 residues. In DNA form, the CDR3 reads TGTGCCAGCTCACCCCTCGGGACTAGCGGGAGCTCTGAGACCCAGTACTTC. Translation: CASSPLGTSGSSETQYF.

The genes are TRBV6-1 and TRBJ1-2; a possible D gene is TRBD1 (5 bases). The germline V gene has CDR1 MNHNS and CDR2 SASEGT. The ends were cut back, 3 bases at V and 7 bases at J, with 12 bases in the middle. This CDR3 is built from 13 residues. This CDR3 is CASSEGGRSGYTF. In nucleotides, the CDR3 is TGTGCCAGCAGTGAGGGGGGGAGAAGTGGCTACACCTTC.

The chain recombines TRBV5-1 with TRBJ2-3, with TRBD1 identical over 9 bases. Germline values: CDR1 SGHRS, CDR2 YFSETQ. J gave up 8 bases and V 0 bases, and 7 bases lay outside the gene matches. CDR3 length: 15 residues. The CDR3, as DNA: TGCGCCAGCAGCTTGGTGGCGGACAGGGGAGTTACGCAGTATTTT. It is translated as CASSLVADRGVTQYF.

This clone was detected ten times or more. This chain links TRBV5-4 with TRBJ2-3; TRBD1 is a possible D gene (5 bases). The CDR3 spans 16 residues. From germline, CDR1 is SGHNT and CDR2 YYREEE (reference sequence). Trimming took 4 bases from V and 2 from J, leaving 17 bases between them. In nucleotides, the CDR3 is TGTGCCAGCAGCCTCCAGACAGCCCATCTCACAGATACGCAGTATTTT. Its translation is CASSLQTAHLTDTQYF.

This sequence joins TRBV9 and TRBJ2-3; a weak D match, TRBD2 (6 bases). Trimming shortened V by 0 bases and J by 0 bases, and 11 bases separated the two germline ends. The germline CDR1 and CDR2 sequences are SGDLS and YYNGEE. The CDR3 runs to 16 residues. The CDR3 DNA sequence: TGTGCCAGCAGCGTAGGGGGGAGGTCTAGCACAGATACGCAGTATTTT. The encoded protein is CASSVGGRSSTDTQYF.

CDR3 loop: CASSLRRVNTEAFF. The CDR3 DNA sequence: TGTGCCAGCAGCCTCCGCAGGGTGAACACTGAAGCTTTCTTT. This rearrangement joins TRBV7-2 to TRBJ1-1, with D tentatively TRBD1 (5 bases). V was trimmed by 5 bases and J by 0 bases, leaving 10 bases between them. The CDR3 runs to 14 residues. The V gene's germline CDR1 is SGHTA and CDR2 FQGNSA.

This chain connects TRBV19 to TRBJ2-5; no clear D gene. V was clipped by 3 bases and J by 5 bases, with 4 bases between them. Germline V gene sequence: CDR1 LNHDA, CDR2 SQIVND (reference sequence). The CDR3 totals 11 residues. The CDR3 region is CASSIEETQYF. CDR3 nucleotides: TGTGCCAGTAGTATCGAGGAGACCCAGTACTTC.

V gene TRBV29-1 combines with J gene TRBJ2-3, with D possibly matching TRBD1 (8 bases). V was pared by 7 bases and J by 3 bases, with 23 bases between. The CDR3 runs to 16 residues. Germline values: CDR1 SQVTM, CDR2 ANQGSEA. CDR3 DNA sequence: TGCAGCGCCGAGGGGGACAGGCCGGGAGGTACAGATACGCAGTATTTT. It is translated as CSAEGDRPGGTDTQYF.

The CDR3 reads CATSRASGSTPYEQYF. CDR3 nucleotides: TGTGCCACCAGCAGGGCCTCGGGGAGTACCCCCTACGAGCAGTACTTC. V usage is TRBV15 and J usage is TRBJ2-7, with D possibly being TRBD2 (5 bases). This CDR3 is built from 16 residues. The germline V and J ends were trimmed by 3 bases and 2 bases, with 17 bases remaining between them. Germline assignment: CDR1 LNHNV and CDR2 YYDKDF (reference sequence).

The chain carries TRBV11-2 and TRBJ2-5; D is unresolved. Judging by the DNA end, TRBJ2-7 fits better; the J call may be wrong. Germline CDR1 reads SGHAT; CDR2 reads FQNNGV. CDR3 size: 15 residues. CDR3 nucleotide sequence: TGTGCCAGCAGCTCGAGCCGAATCCTCTCCTACGAGCAGTACTTC. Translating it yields CASSSSRILSYEQYF.

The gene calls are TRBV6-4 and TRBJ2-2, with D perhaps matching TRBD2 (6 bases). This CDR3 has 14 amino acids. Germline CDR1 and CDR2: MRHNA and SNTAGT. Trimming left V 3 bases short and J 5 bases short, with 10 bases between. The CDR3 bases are TGTGCCAGCAGTGAAACCGGGACTACCGGGGAGCTGTTTTTT. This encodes CASSETGTTGELFF.